The 20 T cell receptor beta chains below all came from one sample that was sequenced in a study of cytomegalovirus exposure and HLA in healthy donors (dated by TCRdb to the late 2010s). Libraries were constructed by the immunoSEQ multiplex PCR assay. A mixture of 60 forward primers for TCR Vbeta segments and 13 reverse primers for TCR Jbeta segments was used in the multiplex PCR. In TCRdb, the immuneACCESS table is reduced to in-frame sequences with V and J assigned. These tables do not hold every clone; where another copy was compared, an unresolved V gene accounts for under half, and the others remain unexplained. The sample table holds around 190,000 clones, of which 79% were seen once. 3.5% to 5% of the sample comes from the top ten. Sequencing was carried out using PBMCs. These receptors were taken from a woman younger than 45 in good health and CMV-seropositive.

In DNA, the CDR3 is TGTGCCAGCAGCTTGGAACAGGAGCCCGAGCAGTACTTC. Encoded protein: CASSLEQEPEQYF. The genes are TRBV5-6 and TRBJ2-7; D may be TRBD1 (5 bases). The CDR3 is 13 residues long. CDR1 is SGHDT, CDR2 YYEEEE, per germline. Trimming stripped 0 bases from V and 6 bases from J, with 10 bases between.

The chain carries TRBV4-2 and TRBJ1-1; 8 bases fit TRBD1. Per germline, CDR1 LGHNA and CDR2 YNFKEQ. After removal of 2 bases from V and 3 bases from J, the junction contained 5 bases not matched to a gene. The CDR3 sequence is 15 residues long. CDR3 in amino acids: CASSQQGTGDTEAFF. DNA for the CDR3: TGTGCCAGCAGCCAACAAGGGACAGGTGACACTGAAGCTTTCTTT.

This chain joins TRBV27 and TRBJ2-3; D may be TRBD1 (7 bases). Germline V CDR1 and CDR2: MNHEY, SMNVEV (reference sequence). Trimming removed 5 bases at V and 3 bases at J, with 18 bases between. This CDR3 has 16 residues. For the CDR3, the DNA is TGTGCCAGCAGTCCCGGAGGGGGCCTTTTAACAGATACGCAGTATTTT. As protein: CASSPGGGLLTDTQYF.

V usage is TRBV12-5 and J usage is TRBJ1-1, with a possible D match to TRBD1 (5 bases). The V end was cut by 11 bases, the J end by 3 bases, with 16 bases between. CDR1 LGHNT and CDR2 FRNRAP come from the germline V gene. The CDR3 sequence is 13 residues long. CDR3 coding DNA: TGTGCTTCACTTGCCAGGGTTGACACTGAAGCTTTCTTT. Translating gives CASLARVDTEAFF.

The chain is built from TRBV9 and TRBJ2-2; TRBD1 matches at 9 bases. Per the germline V gene, CDR1 is SGDLS and CDR2 is YYNGEE. Trimming at V came to 4 bases and at J to 2 bases, leaving 15 bases not matched to a gene. The CDR3 has 19 amino acids. CDR3 in DNA: TGTGCCAGCAGCCCCCGTCCCGGGACAGGGTACCAAAACACCGGGGAGCTGTTTTTT. Translation gives CASSPRPGTGYQNTGELFF. Using reference TRBV9 and TRBJ2-2 for the parts outside the CDR3, the full variable domain is DSGVTQTPKHLITATGQRVTLRCSPRSGDLSVYWYQQSLDQGLQFLIQYYNGEERAKGNILERFSAQQFPDLHSELNLSSLELGDSALYFCASSPRPGTGYQNTGELFFGEGSRLTVL.

This chain joins TRBV7-7 and TRBJ2-5; 12 bases map to TRBD2. J gave up 5 bases and V 4 bases, and 5 bases lay outside the gene matches. The CDR3 is 15 residues long. Germline CDR1 and CDR2: SSHAT and FNYEAQ (reference sequence). The CDR3 DNA reads as TGTGCCAGCAGCTCGACTAGCGGGAGAGGGGAGACCCAGTACTTC. Translating it yields CASSSTSGRGETQYF.

The gene calls are TRBV5-1 and TRBJ1-3, with 7 bases lining up with TRBD1. The ends lost 5 bases at V and 7 bases at J; junction bases unmatched: 9. This CDR3 spans 14 amino acids. The germline V gene encodes CDR1 SGHRS and CDR2 YFSETQ. The chain's CDR3 is CASRKTGPKNTIYF. CDR3 in DNA: TGCGCCAGCAGAAAGACAGGGCCGAAGAACACCATATATTTT.

The chain recombines TRBV25-1 with TRBJ1-1; TRBD1 might be the D (6 bases). Germline assignment: CDR1 MGHDK and CDR2 SYGVNS. The CDR3 runs to 13 residues. With 2 bases removed from V and 6 bases from J, the gap between germline ends came to 10 bases. CDR3 coding DNA: TGTGCCAGCAGTGAACAGGGGTTTCCTGAAGCTTTCTTT. Translated, it gives CASSEQGFPEAFF.

The rearrangement joins TRBV6-6 to TRBJ2-3; 7 bases are a match to TRBD2. The germline V gene encodes CDR1 MNHNY and CDR2 SVGAGI (reference sequence). The ends lost 7 bases at V and 4 bases at J; junction bases unmatched: 8. CDR3 size: 14 residues. The DNA of the CDR3 is TGTGCCAGCACCAGGGAGGGAAGCCCAGATACGCAGTATTTT. It codes for CASTREGSPDTQYF.

This clone has a handful of counts. The chain is built from TRBV5-1 and TRBJ1-4; 9 positions agree with TRBD1. The germline V gene encodes CDR1 SGHRS and CDR2 YFSETQ. The CDR3 loop spans 16 amino acids. Trimming removed 4 bases from V and 8 bases from J; junction bases left unmatched: 12. The CDR3 sequence: CASSRWVGQGREKLFF. In DNA form, the CDR3 reads TGCGCCAGCAGCCGTTGGGTCGGACAGGGGCGCGAAAAACTGTTTTTT. Full variable domain (remainder filled in from reference TRBV5-1 and TRBJ1-4): KAGVTQTPRYLIKTRGQQVTLSCSPISGHRSVSWYQQTPGQGLQFLFEYFSETQRNKGNFPGRFSGRQFSNSRSEMNVSTLELGDSALYLCASSRWVGQGREKLFFGSGTQLSVL.

V and J are TRBV12-5 and TRBJ2-7; TRBD2 might be the D (5 bases). The CDR3 totals 18 residues. Germline loops: CDR1 LGHNT, CDR2 FRNRAP. Trimming pared 0 bases from V and 0 bases from J, leaving 18 bases between. CDR3 protein: CASGLVLGLEMNSYEQYF. CDR3 DNA sequence: TGTGCTAGTGGTTTGGTACTAGGGCTGGAGATGAACTCCTACGAGCAGTACTTC.

The rearrangement links TRBV29-1 to TRBJ2-3, with D uncertain. This CDR3 has 12 residues. Germline values: CDR1 SQVTM, CDR2 ANQGSEA. V was shortened by 7 bases and J by 2 bases, with 10 bases between the two germline ends. The CDR3 loop reads CSGRQDTDTQYF. The CDR3 nucleotides are TGCAGCGGTCGACAAGACACAGATACGCAGTATTTT.

The chain employs TRBV27 and TRBJ2-1; 9 nucleotides match TRBD2. The V gene's germline CDR1 is MNHEY and CDR2 SMNVEV (reference sequence). J gave up 5 bases and V 0 bases, and 5 bases lay outside the gene matches. This CDR3 has 16 amino acids. The CDR3 DNA reads TGTGCCAGCAGTTTATCGGGTAGCGGGAGAAACAATGAGCAGTTCTTC. This gives the protein CASSLSGSGRNNEQFF.

This clone was observed a single time. This rearrangement joins TRBV4-1 to TRBJ2-7; 9 positions match TRBD2. The CDR3 length is 19 residues. V gave up 2 bases and J gave up 0 bases; unmatched junction bases: 14. The germline V gene has CDR1 MGHRA and CDR2 YSYEKL. CDR3 DNA: TGCGCCAGCAGCCAACTGCTAGCGGGAACTCAAAGACACTCCTACGAGCAGTACTTC. Protein sequence: CASSQLLAGTQRHSYEQYF.

The chain uses TRBV2 and TRBJ2-1, with unresolved D. Trimming pared 5 bases from V and 0 bases from J, leaving 17 bases between. Per the germline V gene, CDR1 is SNHLY and CDR2 is FYNNEI. There are 17 residues in the CDR3. Written as DNA, the CDR3 is TGTGCCAGCAGTCCCTTGGTGAGATCCCCCTCCTACAATGAGCAGTTCTTC. This encodes CASSPLVRSPSYNEQFF.

The chain links TRBV5-8 to TRBJ1-5; D uncertain. Trimming removed 0 bases from V and 7 bases from J, with 11 bases in between. The CDR3 runs to 14 residues. Germline V lookup: CDR1 SGHTS, CDR2 YDEGEE. The CDR3 coding sequence is TGTGCCAGCAGCTTGGTCACGAAGAGGCAGCCCCAGCATTTT. Residues: CASSLVTKRQPQHF.

This clone was seen only a few times. CDR3: CASSYLASGGLEQYF. The CDR3 DNA reads TGTGCCAGCAGTTACCTAGCTAGCGGGGGCCTTGAGCAGTACTTC. The genes are TRBV6-5 and TRBJ2-7; 10 bases line up with TRBD2. Germline V gene lookup returns CDR1 MNHEY and CDR2 SVGAGI. CDR3 size: 15 residues. After removal of 2 bases from V and 7 bases from J, the junction contained 8 bases not matched to a gene.

The chain links TRBV4-2 to TRBJ1-4; 11 bases map to TRBD1. Germline CDR1 LGHNA, CDR2 YNFKEQ. V lost 0 bases and J lost 8; bases outside the gene matches: 5. This CDR3 contains 16 residues. The CDR3 here is CASSQEGDRGSEKLFF. DNA for the CDR3: TGTGCCAGCAGCCAAGAGGGGGACAGGGGGTCCGAAAAACTGTTTTTT.

J is TRBJ1-2 and V is TRBV10-3; TRBD1 is a possible D gene (6 bases). Germline loops: CDR1 ENHRY, CDR2 SYGVKD. The CDR3 runs 17 residues. V gave up 6 bases and J gave up 6 bases, with 26 bases separating them. The CDR3 region is CAISGNRDTRAGDGYTF. Here the CDR3 DNA reads TGTGCCATCAGCGGGAACCGGGACACCCGAGCGGGGGATGGCTACACCTTC.

The chain has TRBV10-1 and TRBJ2-7; TRBD1 matches at 7 bases. This CDR3 has 16 amino acids. From germline, CDR1 is WNHNN and CDR2 SYGVQD (reference sequence). Trimming at V came to 3 bases and at J to 2 bases, leaving 10 bases not matched to a gene. Here the CDR3 DNA reads TGCGCCAGCAGTGACAGACAGGGAACCATCCCCTACGAGCAGTACTTC. It specifies CASSDRQGTIPYEQYF.